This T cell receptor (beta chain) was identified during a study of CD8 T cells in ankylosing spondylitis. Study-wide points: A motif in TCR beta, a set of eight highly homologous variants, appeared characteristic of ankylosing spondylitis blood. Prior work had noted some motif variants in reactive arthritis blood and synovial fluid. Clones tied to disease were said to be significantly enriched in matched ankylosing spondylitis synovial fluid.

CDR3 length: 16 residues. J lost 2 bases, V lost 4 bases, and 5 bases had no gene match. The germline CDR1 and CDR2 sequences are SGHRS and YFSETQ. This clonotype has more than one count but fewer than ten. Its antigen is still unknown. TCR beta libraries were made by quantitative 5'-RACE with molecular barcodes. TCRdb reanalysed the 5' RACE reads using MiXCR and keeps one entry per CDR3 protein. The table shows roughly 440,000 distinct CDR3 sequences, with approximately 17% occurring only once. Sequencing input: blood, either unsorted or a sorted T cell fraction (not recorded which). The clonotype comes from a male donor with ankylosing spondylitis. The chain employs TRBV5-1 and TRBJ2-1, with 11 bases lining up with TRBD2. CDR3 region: CASSGTLAGAYNEQFF. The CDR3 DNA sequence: TGCGCCAGCAGCGGGACACTAGCGGGAGCCTACAATGAGCAGTTCTTC.